The 12 T cell receptor beta chains presented below share a single source sample, sequenced in a study of T cell responses to AZD1222 COVID-19 vaccine (dated by TCRdb to the early 2020s). Libraries were prepared through the immunoSEQ multiplex PCR assay. Entries here come from immuneACCESS through TCRdb and include only in-frame sequences with V and J called. Some clones fail to appear in such tables; in the studies checked, an unresolved V gene covers under half of the shortfall, and the cause of the remainder is unknown. Counted in this sample were about 120,000 clones; approximately 91% of them appeared once. In total, the top ten clones hold 4.5% of the sample. The meaning of the sample's time point label: baseline before first vaccination. The specimen comprised peripheral blood, sampled on day 0 of AZD1222 vaccination. The receptors come from an adult in good health.

The chain combines TRBV7-2 with TRBJ1-1; D remains ambiguous. V dropped 8 bases and J dropped 3 bases, with 13 bases sitting between them. Germline CDR1 is SGHTA and CDR2 is FQGNSA. This CDR3 region has 13 residues. The CDR3 loop is CASRVEWDTEAFF. CDR3 nucleotide sequence: TGTGCCAGCCGGGTAGAATGGGACACTGAAGCTTTCTTT.

This chain joins TRBV19 and TRBJ2-7, with TRBD2 as a possible D gene (6 bases). CDR3 length: 13 residues. CDR1 and CDR2 from the germline V gene are LNHDA and SQIVND (reference sequence). V shed 4 bases and J shed 6 bases, with 13 bases lying between them. This chain's CDR3 is CASSTSSDPEQYF. In nucleotides, the CDR3 is TGTGCCAGTAGTACGTCTAGCGATCCCGAGCAGTACTTC.

This chain links TRBV5-3 with TRBJ2-6; tentative D call: TRBD1 (5 bases). TRBV5-3 has ORF status, its function being uncertain. V was pared by 3 bases and J by 1 base, with 20 bases between. The length of the CDR3 is 19 residues. CDR3 residues: CARSSPRDSWMSGANVLTF. Here the CDR3 DNA reads TGTGCCAGAAGCTCCCCCCGAGACAGTTGGATGTCTGGGGCCAACGTCCTGACTTTC.

This chain connects TRBV2 to TRBJ1-3; D unclear. Germline V gene sequence: CDR1 SNHLY, CDR2 FYNNEI. This CDR3 region has 17 residues. The V end lost 4 bases, the J end lost 1 base, and 17 bases lay between the germline ends. The CDR3 reads CASSVRREAPSGNTIYF. In nucleotides, the CDR3 is TGTGCCAGCAGTGTCCGTCGGGAGGCTCCATCTGGAAACACCATATATTTT.

V and J are TRBV20-1 and TRBJ2-1; TRBD2 is a possible D gene (6 bases). This CDR3 is 14 amino acids long. Deletions cut 3 bases from V and 0 bases from J, with 9 bases between. The germline gives CDR1 DFQATT, CDR2 SNEGSKA (reference sequence). The CDR3 DNA is TGCAGTGCTAGTGGCGGGGACTCCTACAATGAGCAGTTCTTC. Amino acid sequence: CSASGGDSYNEQFF.

The CDR3 protein is CASSPHGTGFYEQYF. The CDR3 nucleotides are TGTGCCAGCAGTCCCCATGGGACAGGGTTCTACGAGCAGTACTTC. This rearrangement joins TRBV28 to TRBJ2-7, with TRBD1 identical over 9 bases. Germline V lookup: CDR1 MDHEN, CDR2 SYDVKM. The CDR3 sequence is 15 residues long. The ends lost 5 bases at V and 3 bases at J; junction bases unmatched: 8. Drawing the rest from reference TRBV28 and TRBJ2-7, the complete variable domain is DVKVTQSSRYLVKRTGEKVFLECVQDMDHENMFWYRQDPGLGLRLIYFSYDVKMKEKGDIPEGYSVSREKKERFSLILESASTNQTSMYLCASSPHGTGFYEQYFGPGTRLTVT.

The chain employs TRBV5-4 and TRBJ1-4, with D unresolved. From germline, CDR1 is SGHNT and CDR2 YYREEE (reference sequence). The CDR3 is made up of 14 amino acids. Trimming removed 0 bases from V and 6 bases from J, with 9 bases in between. The CDR3 region has the DNA TGTGCCAGCAGCTTGGGGGTCGGGGATGAAAAACTGTTTTTT. Its protein product is CASSLGVGDEKLFF. Complete variable domain (other parts from reference TRBV5-4 and TRBJ1-4): ETGVTQSPTHLIKTRGQQVTLRCSSQSGHNTVSWYQQALGQGPQFIFQYYREEENGRGNFPPRFSGLQFPNYSSELNVNALELDDSALYLCASSLGVGDEKLFFGSGTQLSVL.

This clone was seen a single time. The CDR3 DNA follows: TGTGCCACCAGTGCCCCCCGGACAGGGAGGACGAATGAGCAGTTCTTC. Its translation: CATSAPRTGRTNEQFF. The chain uses TRBV24-1 and TRBJ2-1; TRBD1 matches at 8 bases. The CDR3 runs 16 residues. V shed 5 bases and J 7 bases; nucleotides not matched to a gene: 12. CDR1 and CDR2 from the germline V gene are KGHDR and SFDVKD.

The V gene is TRBV7-3, the J gene TRBJ2-3, with D possibly matching TRBD2 (6 bases). CDR3 size: 16 residues. CDR1 is SGHTA, CDR2 FQGTGA, per germline. Trimming took off 2 bases at V and 1 base at J, with 13 bases between the two ends. The CDR3 DNA reads TGTGCCAGCAGCTTATTGGGGACGGGGGGCACAGATACGCAGTATTTT. As protein: CASSLLGTGGTDTQYF.

This chain connects TRBV28 to TRBJ2-5; 7 positions match TRBD2. Looked up from germline, CDR1 is MDHEN and CDR2 is SYDVKM. The CDR3 sequence is 16 residues long. V dropped 4 bases and J dropped 2; count of bases not matched to a gene: 10. CDR3 in amino acids: CASSSTIPGGQETQYF. CDR3 bases: TGTGCCAGCAGTTCTACAATCCCGGGGGGACAAGAGACCCAGTACTTC.

This chain uses TRBV18 with TRBJ1-2; 7 bases match TRBD1. Looked up from germline, CDR1 is KGHSH and CDR2 is LQKENI. J gave up 8 bases and V 8 bases, and 11 bases lay outside the gene matches. CDR3 length equals 13 residues. In DNA, the CDR3 is TGTGCCAGCACATCGATACAGGGGCAAGGCTACACCTTC. Protein sequence: CASTSIQGQGYTF.

This clone has only one observation. The chain is built from TRBV18 and TRBJ1-4, with 10 bases that match TRBD1. J was trimmed by 7 bases and V by 10 bases; bases with no gene match: 12. This CDR3 has 15 residues. Germline values: CDR1 KGHSH, CDR2 LQKENI. CDR3 sequence reads: CAISTGGASSEKLFF. The CDR3 coding sequence is TGTGCCATCTCGACAGGGGGCGCTTCGAGTGAAAAACTGTTTTTT.